The clone carrying this TCR beta chain has a count of ten or more. Per germline, CDR1 SGHDT and CDR2 YYEEEE. V was cut by 0 bases and J by 0 bases, with 11 bases left in between. This CDR3 spans 16 amino acids. This sample stems from a study of early T cells in non-severe SARS-CoV-2 infection. Via MiXCR, TCRdb re-called the 5' RACE reads, giving one row per CDR3 protein. The sample includes 35,000 to 45,000 distinct CDR3 sequences, 6.8% of them seen just once. This TCR derives from an adult who was a healthcare worker with PCR-confirmed SARS-CoV-2 infection or an uninfected control (not recorded which). Material: whole blood, obtained at baseline. V is TRBV5-6 and J is TRBJ2-3; weak D call: TRBD2 (5 bases). The chain's CDR3 is CASSLGSGVSTDTQYF. The CDR3 coding sequence is TGTGCCAGCAGCTTGGGCAGCGGAGTAAGCACAGATACGCAGTATTTT.